This T cell receptor beta chain was profiled in a study of T cell repertoires in cytomegalovirus infection. Study context: Public TCR beta signatures marked donors with CMV infection and the matching HLA. The study's findings and limits: CMV-specific HLA-C-restricted TCR beta clonotypes dominated the ex vivo response. Identification of carriers of CMV plus the relevant HLA was performed using cumulative public TCR beta family frequency.

Germline trimming cut 6 bases from V and 3 bases from J; bases unmatched to any gene: 7. Germline CDR1 SGHDN, CDR2 FVKESK. The CDR3 has 16 amino acids. Comments on this clonotype: The antigen remains unidentified.

MiXCR, run by TCRdb on the reads, gives a single entry per CDR3 protein. The sample yields more than 400,000 distinct CDR3 sequences, approximately 25% seen once. The genes are TRBV14 and TRBJ2-2; 10 bases are shared with TRBD2. The receptor's source is a human donor in good health (CMV status not recorded). Some clones in this sample may be carry-over from other donors' samples. The sample taken for sequencing was PBMCs. This CDR3 is CASSLLAGADTGELFF. CDR3 coding DNA: TGTGCCAGCAGTCTCCTAGCGGGAGCGGACACCGGGGAGCTGTTTTTT.